The clone carrying this T cell receptor beta chain was counted a few times. Its specificity is not known. Method: immunoSEQ multiplex PCR; TCRdb's copy keeps in-frame clones and lacks some. In the table there are roughly 120,000 clones, 70% to 90% of which are singletons. The CDR3 contains 9 residues. Trimming took off 6 bases at V and 12 bases at J, with 11 bases between the two ends. The germline V gene encodes CDR1 DFQATT and CDR2 SNEGSKA (reference sequence). The entry originates in a study of T cell responses to AZD1222 COVID-19 vaccine. Study observations and caveats: Breadth and depth of Spike-specific TCRs rose after two AZD1222 doses.

The sequenced sample was peripheral blood, obtained on day 0 of AZD1222 vaccination. This clonotype originated in an adult in good health. The chain uses TRBV20-1 and TRBJ1-2; D is perhaps TRBD1 (6 bases). The CDR3: CSAQGWDTF. The CDR3 DNA follows: TGCAGTGCCCAGGGGTGGGACACCTTC.